This paragraph covers one TCR beta chain sequence. These data belong to a study of blood T cell repertoires in COVID-19. In the study overall: Acute and convalescent COVID-19 samples came from the United States, Italy and Spain. Sources were T cells, B-cell-depleted T cells, or PBMCs; the material itself was cDNA or gDNA.

The CDR3 consists of 12 residues. The V end lost 8 bases, the J end lost 2 bases, and 9 bases lay between the germline ends. Original processing notes: It was from reference gene primer amplification that nucleated cell counts were estimated. Measured with immunoSEQ multiplex PCR; TCRdb has only the in-frame clones, and not every one. V, J and clone size are taken as reported in that table, and D and trimming were inferred from the DNA itself. This table holds 250,000 or so clones, approximately 86% found once. The chain uses TRBV12-3 or TRBV12-4 and TRBJ2-5, with D perhaps TRBD2 (5 bases). The sequenced sample was peripheral blood. The TCR comes from a woman between 65 and 79 years old with active or convalescent COVID-19. The CDR3, as DNA: TGTGCCAGCGCGAGGGAACAAGAGACCCAGTACTTC. This gives the protein CASAREQETQYF.